This passage covers 19 T cell receptor beta chains from one sample sequenced in a study of response to subunit inactivated influenza vaccine. One entry per CDR3 protein results from TCRdb running MiXCR on the RT-PCR reads. Of approximately 500,000 distinct CDR3 sequences in the sample, 20% to 25% are singletons; the top ten hold 2.5% to 3.5%. The same sample was also used in a study of T cells expressing NK-cell markers. That paper states: Generation of TCR beta cDNA was performed by 5'RACE template switching incorporating UMIs.

The sequencing used CD4+ T cells sorted from PBMCs, collected roughly 12 days after vaccination. The receptors come from a man in his fifties who received an inactivated influenza vaccine.

This clonotype came up a few times. This chain uses TRBV5-1 with TRBJ1-2, with 9 bases fitting TRBD1. The CDR3 totals 16 residues. CDR1 and CDR2 from the germline V gene are SGHRS and YFSETQ. V gave up 4 bases and J gave up 6 bases; unmatched junction bases: 13. Here the CDR3 DNA reads TGCGCCAGCAGCGCGGGAAACACAGGGGGCGCGGATGGCTACACCTTC. It is translated as CASSAGNTGGADGYTF.

The V and J genes are TRBV20-1 and TRBJ2-7; tentatively, D is TRBD1 or TRBD2 (5 bases each). Trimming removed 8 bases at V and 2 bases at J, with 16 bases between. Per the germline V gene, CDR1 is DFQATT and CDR2 is SNEGSKA (reference sequence). This CDR3 comprises 13 residues. CDR3 in amino acids: CSPQGAPTYEQYF. The CDR3 nucleotides read TGCAGTCCGCAGGGAGCCCCCACCTACGAGCAGTACTTC.

There are a few counts of this clonotype. This rearrangement joins TRBV7-8 to TRBJ2-2; D gene uncertain. Germline assignment: CDR1 SGHVS and CDR2 FQNEAQ. V lost 5 bases to trimming and J lost 6 bases, with 10 bases between them. This CDR3 is built from 13 residues. CDR3 protein: CASSPHQPGELFF. CDR3 DNA: TGTGCCAGCAGCCCCCACCAACCCGGGGAGCTGTTTTTT. The variable domain in full, with the rest retrieved from reference TRBV7-8 and TRBJ2-2, is GAGVSQSPRYKVAKRGQDVALRCDPISGHVSLFWYQQALGQGPEFLTYFQNEAQLDKSGLPSDRFFAERPEGSVSTLKIQRTQQEDSAVYLCASSPHQPGELFFGEGSRLTVL.

This clonotype was seen a handful of times. This chain uses TRBV5-1 with TRBJ2-1, with 8 bases matching TRBD1. V shed 2 bases and J 4 bases; nucleotides not matched to a gene: 5. The germline CDR1 and CDR2 sequences are SGHRS and YFSETQ. This CDR3 has 15 residues. This CDR3 reads CASSFTGQEYNEQFF. The CDR3 nucleotides are TGCGCCAGCAGCTTCACGGGACAGGAGTACAATGAGCAGTTCTTC.

This chain joins TRBV11-2 and TRBJ2-7, with 8 nucleotides matching TRBD1. With 3 bases clipped from V and 4 bases from J, the junction kept 5 bases outside the gene matches. CDR3 length: 14 amino acids. Germline V CDR1 and CDR2: SGHAT, FQNNGV. The CDR3 region has the DNA TGTGCCAGCAGCTTGTCAGGGGGCCAGTACGAGCAGTACTTC. Its protein product is CASSLSGGQYEQYF.

The chain combines TRBV28 with TRBJ2-3; 8 bases map to TRBD2. V shed 5 bases and J 6 bases; nucleotides not matched to a gene: 10. CDR1 and CDR2 from the germline V gene are MDHEN and SYDVKM. CDR3 size: 15 residues. The DNA of the CDR3 is TGTGCCAGCAGTCCTCTAGCGGGCCCAGGGGATACGCAGTATTTT. It translates to CASSPLAGPGDTQYF.

This clonotype was seen only a few times. The V call is TRBV5-1, the J call TRBJ2-2; D uncertain. From germline, CDR1 is SGHRS and CDR2 YFSETQ. Between the trimmed V and J ends, which lost 1 base and 0 bases, there was a span of 7 bases. CDR3 length: 15 amino acids. For the CDR3, the DNA is TGCGCCAGCAGCTTGCAGAGTACGAACACCGGGGAGCTGTTTTTT. As protein: CASSLQSTNTGELFF. Variable domain in full (rest from reference TRBV5-1 and TRBJ2-2): KAGVTQTPRYLIKTRGQQVTLSCSPISGHRSVSWYQQTPGQGLQFLFEYFSETQRNKGNFPGRFSGRQFSNSRSEMNVSTLELGDSALYLCASSLQSTNTGELFFGEGSRLTVL.

The sample holds a few counts of this clonotype. One end of the junction fails to match germline, which may point to a read error. V gene TRBV6-2 or TRBV6-3 combines with J gene TRBJ2-3; D remains unclear. This CDR3 is built from 14 residues. Per the germline V gene, CDR1 is MNHEY and CDR2 is SVGEGT. DNA for the CDR3: TGTGCCAGCAGCCTCGCTGGTAGCAGAGATACGCAGTATTTT. The encoded protein is CASSLAGSRDTQYF.

V and J are TRBV5-1 and TRBJ2-2; TRBD1 matches at 9 bases. Germline values: CDR1 SGHRS, CDR2 YFSETQ. CDR3 length: 15 residues. V lost 4 bases, J lost 6 bases, and 7 bases stayed unmatched. CDR3 protein: CASSKQGQGAGELFF. CDR3 coding DNA: TGCGCCAGCAGCAAGCAGGGACAGGGAGCCGGGGAGCTGTTTTTT.

Only a few counts were recorded for this clonotype. This chain uses TRBV20-1 with TRBJ2-3, with D maybe TRBD2 (5 bases). Germline V gives CDR1 DFQATT, CDR2 SNEGSKA (reference sequence). The CDR3 length is 13 residues. V gave up 3 bases and J gave up 0 bases, with 7 bases separating them. The CDR3 region is CSASKRSTDTQYF. CDR3 DNA sequence: TGCAGTGCTAGTAAGCGGAGCACAGATACGCAGTATTTT.

The rearrangement uses TRBV5-5 and TRBJ1-2; no reliable D call. Germline V gives CDR1 SGHKS, CDR2 YYEKEE (reference sequence). V was shortened by 2 bases and J by 2 bases, with 10 bases between the two germline ends. CDR3 length: 14 residues. DNA for the CDR3: TGTGCCAGCAGCTTTACGGCTATCAACTATGGCTACACCTTC. Protein product: CASSFTAINYGYTF.

The chain recombines TRBV7-9 with TRBJ1-4, with a weak D call TRBD1 (5 bases). The germline gives CDR1 SEHNR, CDR2 FQNEAQ (reference sequence). V was shortened by 5 bases and J by 6 bases, with 19 bases between the two germline ends. This CDR3 spans 16 amino acids. Written as DNA, the CDR3 is TGTGCCAGCAGCGTGATTTCAGCGGGGGTGGATGAAAAACTGTTTTTT. It encodes CASSVISAGVDEKLFF.

Here the CDR3 reads CSARGANSPLHF. The CDR3 DNA reads TGCAGTGCTCGTGGGGCGAATTCACCCCTCCACTTT. The rearrangement joins TRBV20-1 to TRBJ1-6, with D tentatively TRBD1 (5 bases). V shed 5 bases and J shed 7 bases, with 9 bases lying between them. CDR1 is DFQATT, CDR2 SNEGSKA, per germline (reference sequence). CDR3 length equals 12 residues.

The chain links TRBV7-2 to TRBJ2-7, with D possibly being TRBD2 (5 bases). Germline V gives CDR1 SGHTA, CDR2 FQGNSA. Between the trimmed V and J ends, which lost 5 bases and 6 bases, there was a span of 11 bases. The CDR3 runs 12 residues. The DNA for the CDR3 is TGTGCCAGCAGCCGTCAGCGGAGCGAGCAGTACTTC. This sequence encodes CASSRQRSEQYF.

This clonotype was counted many times. The chain has TRBV20-1 and TRBJ2-1, with 13 bases aligning to TRBD2. Germline V gene sequence: CDR1 DFQATT, CDR2 SNEGSKA (reference sequence). V shed 5 bases, J shed 8 bases, and the junction held 6 bases outside the gene matches. This CDR3 is 14 amino acids long. The CDR3 bases are TGCAGTGCTCTACTAGCGGGAGGGGTTGATGAGCAGTTCTTC. Protein sequence: CSALLAGGVDEQFF.

This rearrangement joins TRBV4-1 to TRBJ2-1; 7 nucleotides align to TRBD2. Germline CDR1 reads MGHRA; CDR2 reads YSYEKL. V shed 1 base and J 9 bases; nucleotides not matched to a gene: 9. The CDR3 is made up of 15 amino acids. Here the CDR3 reads CASSQAPWGGSEQFF. The CDR3 region has the DNA TGCGCCAGCAGCCAAGCCCCTTGGGGGGGATCTGAGCAGTTCTTC.

The CDR3 region is CASSLASGQGAWEQYF. CDR3 sequence (DNA): TGCGCCAGCAGCTTGGCCTCGGGACAGGGGGCGTGGGAGCAGTACTTC. This sequence joins TRBV5-1 and TRBJ2-7, with TRBD1 matching over 12 bases. V lost 0 bases, J lost 7 bases, and 8 bases stayed unmatched. This CDR3 spans 16 amino acids. The germline V gene encodes CDR1 SGHRS and CDR2 YFSETQ.

The V call is TRBV27, the J call TRBJ2-6, with D possibly being TRBD2 (5 bases). The CDR3 has 17 residues. The germline V gene has CDR1 MNHEY and CDR2 SMNVEV (reference sequence). V lost 3 bases, J lost 0 bases, and 12 bases lay in between. CDR3: CASSLTTPYSGANVLTF. The CDR3 DNA sequence: TGTGCCAGCAGTTTGACTACGCCCTACTCTGGGGCCAACGTCCTGACTTTC.

This clonotype was detected a few times. This rearrangement joins TRBV4-1 to TRBJ2-7, with D perhaps matching TRBD2 (5 bases). In germline, CDR1 is MGHRA, CDR2 YSYEKL. The CDR3 has 16 amino acids. V shed 0 bases and J shed 2 bases, with 14 bases lying between them. CDR3 residues: CASSQENTGNTYEQYF. The CDR3 bases are TGCGCCAGCAGCCAAGAAAACACGGGGAACACCTACGAGCAGTACTTC.